This T cell receptor beta chain was captured in a study of T cells after yellow fever vaccination. Study observations and caveats: Abundant clonotypes from the bulk population could contaminate FACS-sorted repertoires. Clonotypes appearing in both CD4 and CD8 compartments existed, and their share was small.

Germline CDR1 reads SNHLY; CDR2 reads FYNNEI. The J segment lost 6 bases and the V segment lost 6 bases, leaving 8 bases of the junction unmatched. The CDR3 is 15 residues long. Concerning this clonotype: Antigen specificity is unknown.

Generation of TCR cDNA used 5'RACE template switching (which added a universal primer site and UMIs). TCRdb redid the calling of the 5' RACE reads with MiXCR, one entry per CDR3 protein. Among about 510,000 distinct CDR3 sequences, 21% were seen once, and the ten largest hold around 16%. This clonotype was obtained from a man aged 18 to 30 who received the YFV17D yellow fever vaccine. V is TRBV2 and J is TRBJ2-7, with 13 bases that match TRBD2. This sample comprised PBMCs, obtained approximately 22 days after the first yellow fever vaccination. The CDR3 nucleotides are TGTGCCAGCAGATCAGGACTAGCGGGGGATTCCGAGCAGTACTTC. Translated, it gives CASRSGLAGDSEQYF. The entire variable domain, with the rest obtained from reference TRBV2 and TRBJ2-7, is as follows: EPEVTQTPSHQVTQMGQEVILRCVPISNHLYFYWYRQILGQKVEFLVSFYNNEISEKSEIFDDQFSVERPDGSNFTLKIRSTKLEDSAMYFCASRSGLAGDSEQYFGPGTRLTVT.